What follows are 8 T cell receptor beta chains derived from one specimen sequenced in a study of CD8 T cells in ankylosing spondylitis. TCRdb analysed the 5' RACE reads with MiXCR anew, one entry per CDR3 protein. The data contain tens of thousands of distinct CDR3 sequences, roughly 10% of them singletons. Their antigens are not known. Findings and limits, study-wide: A TCR beta motif of several highly homologous variants appeared characteristic of ankylosing spondylitis blood.

The sequencing sample was made of blood, either unsorted or a sorted T cell fraction (not recorded which). The receptors come from a male donor with ankylosing spondylitis.

This clonotype was recorded a few times. The rearrangement uses TRBV6-5 and TRBJ2-5, with D uncertain. V was pared by 4 bases and J by 0 bases, with 6 bases between. The germline V gene has CDR1 MNHEY and CDR2 SVGAGI. This CDR3 region has 13 residues. Here the CDR3 reads CASSSNHQETQYF. The CDR3 region has the DNA TGTGCCAGCAGTTCTAACCACCAAGAGACCCAGTACTTC.

The chain has TRBV28 and TRBJ2-1; a possible D gene is TRBD2 (5 bases). CDR3 length: 14 amino acids. The V end was cut by 3 bases, the J end by 9 bases, with 15 bases between. The germline V gene encodes CDR1 MDHEN and CDR2 SYDVKM. The CDR3 DNA reads as TGTGCCAGCAGTTTCCGCCTAGCCGCAAGTGAGCAGTTCTTC. This encodes CASSFRLAASEQFF. Variable domain in full (rest from reference TRBV28 and TRBJ2-1): DVKVTQSSRYLVKRTGEKVFLECVQDMDHENMFWYRQDPGLGLRLIYFSYDVKMKEKGDIPEGYSVSREKKERFSLILESASTNQTSMYLCASSFRLAASEQFFGPGTRLTVL.

This clonotype was seen at least ten times. The chain links TRBV2 to TRBJ1-1; the D is unclear. The CDR3 length is 12 residues. Trimming removed 7 bases at V and 2 bases at J, with 8 bases between. Germline loops: CDR1 SNHLY, CDR2 FYNNEI. The DNA for the CDR3 is TGTGCCAGCACCGACCGTAACACTGAAGCTTTCTTT. Protein: CASTDRNTEAFF.

There are a few counts of this clonotype. The V gene is TRBV7-9, the J gene TRBJ2-7, with D hard to call. The germline V and J ends were trimmed by 5 bases and 6 bases, with 8 bases remaining between them. Germline CDR1 and CDR2: SEHNR and FQNEAQ (reference sequence). This CDR3 spans 11 amino acids. This chain's CDR3 is CASSASSEQYF. CDR3 sequence (DNA): TGTGCCAGCAGCGCCTCGTCCGAGCAGTACTTC.

The chain carries TRBV20-1 and TRBJ1-6; D perhaps matches TRBD1 (6 bases). The CDR3 is 15 amino acids. Trimming removed 6 bases from V and 13 bases from J, with 25 bases in between. The germline CDR1 and CDR2 sequences are DFQATT and SNEGSKA (reference sequence). The CDR3 nucleotides read TGCAGTGCCAGGGGAGTCAGGGTACAGTATCCGCCCCTCCACTTT. Translating gives CSARGVRVQYPPLHF.

This clonotype was recorded a few times. The rearrangement joins TRBV7-9 to TRBJ2-5; D may be TRBD1 (5 bases). The CDR3 extends over 15 amino acids. Germline V lookup: CDR1 SEHNR, CDR2 FQNEAQ (reference sequence). V was trimmed by 0 bases and J by 0 bases, leaving 8 bases between them. CDR3 sequence reads: CASSLAGQNQETQYF. The CDR3, as DNA: TGTGCCAGCAGCTTAGCGGGGCAGAACCAAGAGACCCAGTACTTC.

V and J are TRBV7-6 and TRBJ2-3, with D perhaps being TRBD1 or TRBD2 (5 bases each). This CDR3 is built from 15 residues. Germline V gene data show CDR1 as SGHVS and CDR2 as FNYEAQ. The V end lost 7 bases, the J end lost 0 bases, and 14 bases lay between the germline ends. For the CDR3, the DNA is TGTGCCAGCAACCATTTGGGGGAGAGCACAGATACGCAGTATTTT. Translating gives CASNHLGESTDTQYF.

The CDR3 DNA reads TGCAGTGCTAACAGGGTTCACGAAGACACTGAAGCTTTCTTT. This sequence encodes CSANRVHEDTEAFF. V is TRBV20-1 and J is TRBJ1-1, with D tentatively TRBD1 (6 bases). Germline assignment: CDR1 DFQATT and CDR2 SNEGSKA (reference sequence). The CDR3 totals 14 residues. The V and J ends lost 4 bases and 3 bases respectively, with 15 bases between them.